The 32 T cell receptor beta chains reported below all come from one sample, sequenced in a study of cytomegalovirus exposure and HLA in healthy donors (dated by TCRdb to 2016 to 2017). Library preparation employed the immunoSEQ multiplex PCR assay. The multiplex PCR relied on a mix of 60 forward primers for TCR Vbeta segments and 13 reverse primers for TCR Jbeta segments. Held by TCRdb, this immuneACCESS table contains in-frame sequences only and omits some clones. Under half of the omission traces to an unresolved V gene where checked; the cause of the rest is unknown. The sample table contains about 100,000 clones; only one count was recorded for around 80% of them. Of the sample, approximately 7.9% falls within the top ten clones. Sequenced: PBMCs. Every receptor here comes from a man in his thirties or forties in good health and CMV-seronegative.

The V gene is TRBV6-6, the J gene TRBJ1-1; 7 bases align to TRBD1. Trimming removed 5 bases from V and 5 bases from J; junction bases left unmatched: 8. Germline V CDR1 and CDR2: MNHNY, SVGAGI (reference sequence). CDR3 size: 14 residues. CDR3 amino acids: CASSTQGVGTEAFF. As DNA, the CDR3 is TGTGCCAGCAGTACTCAGGGGGTTGGAACTGAAGCTTTCTTT.

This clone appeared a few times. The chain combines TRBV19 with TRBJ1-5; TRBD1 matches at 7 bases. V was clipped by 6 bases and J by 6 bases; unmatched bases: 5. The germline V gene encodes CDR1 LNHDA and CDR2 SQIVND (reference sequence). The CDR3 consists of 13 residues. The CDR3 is CASREQGSQPQHF. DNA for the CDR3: TGTGCCAGTAGAGAACAGGGGAGTCAGCCCCAGCATTTT. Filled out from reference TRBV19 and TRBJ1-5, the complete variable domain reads DGGITQSPKYLFRKEGQNVTLSCEQNLNHDAMYWYRQDPGQGLRLIYYSQIVNDFQKGDIAEGYSVSREKKESFPLTVTSAQKNPTAFYLCASREQGSQPQHFGDGTRLSIL.

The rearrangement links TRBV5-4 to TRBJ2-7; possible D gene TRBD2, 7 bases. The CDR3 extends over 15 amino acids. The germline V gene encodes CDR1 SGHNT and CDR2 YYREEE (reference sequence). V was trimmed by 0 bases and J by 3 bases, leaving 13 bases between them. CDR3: CASSLAGGANYEQYF. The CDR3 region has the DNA TGTGCCAGCAGCTTGGCGGGGGGCGCTAACTACGAGCAGTACTTC.

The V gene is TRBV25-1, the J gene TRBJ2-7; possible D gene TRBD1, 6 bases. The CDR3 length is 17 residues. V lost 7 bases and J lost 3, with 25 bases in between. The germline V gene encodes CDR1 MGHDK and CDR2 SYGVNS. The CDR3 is CASTHTAGDKGVYEQYF. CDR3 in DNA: TGTGCCAGCACCCACACGGCAGGGGACAAAGGGGTCTACGAGCAGTACTTC.

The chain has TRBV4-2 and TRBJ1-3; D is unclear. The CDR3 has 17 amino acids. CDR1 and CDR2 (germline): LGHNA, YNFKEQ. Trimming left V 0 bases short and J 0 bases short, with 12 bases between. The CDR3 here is CASSQEEVRSSGNTIYF. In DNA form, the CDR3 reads TGTGCCAGCAGCCAAGAAGAGGTCCGGAGCTCTGGAAACACCATATATTTT.

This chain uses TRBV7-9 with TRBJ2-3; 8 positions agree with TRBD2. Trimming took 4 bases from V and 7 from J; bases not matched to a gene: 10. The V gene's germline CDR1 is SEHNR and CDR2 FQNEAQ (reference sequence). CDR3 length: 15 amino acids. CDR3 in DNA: TGTGCCAGCAGCTCGACAACCGGGGGGGAACATACGCAGTATTTT. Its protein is CASSSTTGGEHTQYF.

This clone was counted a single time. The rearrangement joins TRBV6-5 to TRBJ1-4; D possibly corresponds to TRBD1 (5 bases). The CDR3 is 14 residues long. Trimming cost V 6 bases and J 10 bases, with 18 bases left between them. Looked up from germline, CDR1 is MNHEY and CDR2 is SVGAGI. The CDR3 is CASSAGIEQGKLFF. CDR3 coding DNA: TGTGCCAGCAGCGCGGGAATAGAGCAGGGAAAACTGTTTTTT.

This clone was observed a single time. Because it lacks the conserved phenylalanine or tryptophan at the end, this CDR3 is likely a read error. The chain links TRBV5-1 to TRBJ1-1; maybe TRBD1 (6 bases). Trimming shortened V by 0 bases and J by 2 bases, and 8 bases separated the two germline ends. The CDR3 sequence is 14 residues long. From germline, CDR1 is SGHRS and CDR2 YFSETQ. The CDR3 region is CASSLVQGNTEAFL. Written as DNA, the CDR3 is TGCGCCAGCAGCTTGGTACAGGGAAACACTGAAGCTTTCCTT.

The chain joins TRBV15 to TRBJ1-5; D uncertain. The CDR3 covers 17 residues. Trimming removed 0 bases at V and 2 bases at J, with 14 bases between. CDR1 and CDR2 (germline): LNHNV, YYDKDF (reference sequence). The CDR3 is CATSRDDRGEGNQPQHF. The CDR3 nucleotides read TGTGCCACCAGCAGAGATGATCGCGGTGAGGGCAATCAGCCCCAGCATTTT.

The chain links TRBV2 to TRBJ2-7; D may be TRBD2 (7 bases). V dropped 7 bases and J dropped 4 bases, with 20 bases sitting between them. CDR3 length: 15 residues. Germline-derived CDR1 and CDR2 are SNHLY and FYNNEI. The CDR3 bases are TGTGCCAGCAAGGAGACAGGCACCGGGGGGTACGAGCAGTACTTC. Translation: CASKETGTGGYEQYF.

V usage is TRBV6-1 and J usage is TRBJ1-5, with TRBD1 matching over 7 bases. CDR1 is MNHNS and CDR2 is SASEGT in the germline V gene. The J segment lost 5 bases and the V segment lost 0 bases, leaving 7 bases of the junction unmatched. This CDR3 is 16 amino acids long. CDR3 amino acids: CASSEARAGGYQPQHF. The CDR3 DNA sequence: TGTGCCAGCAGTGAAGCTAGGGCAGGGGGATATCAGCCCCAGCATTTT.

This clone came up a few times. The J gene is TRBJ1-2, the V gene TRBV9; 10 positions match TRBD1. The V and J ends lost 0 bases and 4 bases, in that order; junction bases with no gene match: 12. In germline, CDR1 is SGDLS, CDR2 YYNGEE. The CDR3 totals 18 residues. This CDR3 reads CASSVGSTGTGEIYGYTF. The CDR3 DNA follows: TGTGCCAGCAGCGTAGGATCCACCGGGACAGGGGAGATCTATGGCTACACCTTC.

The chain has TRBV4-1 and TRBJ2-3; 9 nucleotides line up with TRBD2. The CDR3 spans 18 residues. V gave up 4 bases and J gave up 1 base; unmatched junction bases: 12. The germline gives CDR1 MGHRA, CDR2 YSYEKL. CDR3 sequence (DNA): TGCGCCAGCAGCCCCCAACCCCCTTTAGCGGGGGGCACAGATACGCAGTATTTT. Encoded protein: CASSPQPPLAGGTDTQYF.

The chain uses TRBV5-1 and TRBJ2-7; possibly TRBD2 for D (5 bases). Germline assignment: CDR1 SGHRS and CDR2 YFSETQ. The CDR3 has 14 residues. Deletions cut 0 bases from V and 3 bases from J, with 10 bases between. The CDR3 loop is CASSLASGSYEQYF. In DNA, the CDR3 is TGCGCCAGCAGCTTGGCGTCGGGAAGCTACGAGCAGTACTTC.

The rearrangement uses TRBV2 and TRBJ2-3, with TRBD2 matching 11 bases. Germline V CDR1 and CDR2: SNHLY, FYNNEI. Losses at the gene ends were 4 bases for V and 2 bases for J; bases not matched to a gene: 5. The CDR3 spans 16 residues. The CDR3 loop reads CASSVLAGGHTDTQYF. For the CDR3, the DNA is TGTGCCAGCAGTGTTTTAGCGGGGGGGCACACAGATACGCAGTATTTT.

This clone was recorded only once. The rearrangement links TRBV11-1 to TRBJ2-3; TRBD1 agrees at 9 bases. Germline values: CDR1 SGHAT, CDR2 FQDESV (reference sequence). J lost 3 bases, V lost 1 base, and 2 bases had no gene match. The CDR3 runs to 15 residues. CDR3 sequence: CASSLGGQGTDTQYF. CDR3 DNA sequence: TGTGCCAGCAGCTTAGGGGGACAGGGTACAGATACGCAGTATTTT.

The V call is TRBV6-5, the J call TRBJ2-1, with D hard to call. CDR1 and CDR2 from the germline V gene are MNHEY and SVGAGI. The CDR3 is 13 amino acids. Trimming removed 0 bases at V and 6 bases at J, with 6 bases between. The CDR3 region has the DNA TGTGCCAGCAGTTACTCCTATAGCAATGAGCAGTTCTTC. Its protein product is CASSYSYSNEQFF.

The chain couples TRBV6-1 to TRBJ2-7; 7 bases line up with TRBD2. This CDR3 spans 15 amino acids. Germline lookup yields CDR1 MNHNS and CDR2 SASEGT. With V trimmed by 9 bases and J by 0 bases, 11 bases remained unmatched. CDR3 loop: CASRVGGISSYEQYF. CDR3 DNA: TGTGCCAGTCGGGTGGGAGGGATTAGCTCCTACGAGCAGTACTTC.

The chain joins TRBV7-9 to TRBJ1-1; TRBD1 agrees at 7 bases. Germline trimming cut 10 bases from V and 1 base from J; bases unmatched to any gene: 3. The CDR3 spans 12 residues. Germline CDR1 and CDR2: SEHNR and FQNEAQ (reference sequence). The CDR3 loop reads CAIPGGNTEAFF. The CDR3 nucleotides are TGTGCCATACCAGGGGGGAACACTGAAGCTTTCTTT.

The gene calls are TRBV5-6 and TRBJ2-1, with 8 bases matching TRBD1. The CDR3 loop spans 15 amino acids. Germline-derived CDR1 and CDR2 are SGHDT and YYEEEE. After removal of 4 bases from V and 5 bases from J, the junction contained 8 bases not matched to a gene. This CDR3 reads CASSLNGQGNNEQFF. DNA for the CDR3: TGTGCCAGCAGCCTTAATGGACAGGGAAACAATGAGCAGTTCTTC.

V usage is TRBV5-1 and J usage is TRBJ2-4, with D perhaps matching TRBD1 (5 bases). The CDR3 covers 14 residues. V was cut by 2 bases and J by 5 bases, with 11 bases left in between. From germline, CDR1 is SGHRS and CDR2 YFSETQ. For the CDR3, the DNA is TGCGCCAGCAGCTTACTCGACAGCGAAAACATTCAGTACTTC. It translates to CASSLLDSENIQYF.

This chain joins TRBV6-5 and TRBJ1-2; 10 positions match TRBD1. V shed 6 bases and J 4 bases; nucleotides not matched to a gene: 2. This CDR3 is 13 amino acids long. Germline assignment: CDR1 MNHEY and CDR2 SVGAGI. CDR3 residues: CASRRTGGYGYTF. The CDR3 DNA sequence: TGTGCCAGCAGACGGACAGGGGGCTATGGCTACACCTTC.

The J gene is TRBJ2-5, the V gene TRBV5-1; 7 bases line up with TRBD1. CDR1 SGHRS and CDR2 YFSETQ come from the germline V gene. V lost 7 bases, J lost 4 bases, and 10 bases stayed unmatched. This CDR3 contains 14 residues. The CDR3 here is CASQTTGSGETQYF. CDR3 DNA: TGCGCCAGCCAAACGACAGGGTCAGGAGAGACCCAGTACTTC.

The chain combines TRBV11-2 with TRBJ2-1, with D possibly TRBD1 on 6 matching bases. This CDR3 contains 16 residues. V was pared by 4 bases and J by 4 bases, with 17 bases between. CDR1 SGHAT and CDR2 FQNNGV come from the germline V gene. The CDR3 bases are TGTGCCAGCAGCTACACCTTCCGACAGGCGTACAATGAGCAGTTCTTC. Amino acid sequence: CASSYTFRQAYNEQFF. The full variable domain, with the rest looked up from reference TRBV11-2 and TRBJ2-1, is EAGVAQSPRYKIIEKRQSVAFWCNPISGHATLYWYQQILGQGPKLLIQFQNNGVVDDSQLPKDRFSAERLKGVDSTLKIQPAKLEDSAVYLCASSYTFRQAYNEQFFGPGTRLTVL.

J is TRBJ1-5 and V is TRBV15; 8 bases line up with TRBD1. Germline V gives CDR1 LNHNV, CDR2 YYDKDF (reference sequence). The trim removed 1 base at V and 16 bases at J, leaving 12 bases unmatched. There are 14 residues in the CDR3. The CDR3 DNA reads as TGTGCCACCAGCAGAGTGGTTGGACAGGGCCGGGAACATTTT. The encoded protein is CATSRVVGQGREHF.

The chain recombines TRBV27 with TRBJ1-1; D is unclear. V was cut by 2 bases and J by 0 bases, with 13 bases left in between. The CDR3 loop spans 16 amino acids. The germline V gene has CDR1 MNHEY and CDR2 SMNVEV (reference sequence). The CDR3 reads CASSLNSYRMNTEAFF. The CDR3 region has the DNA TGTGCCAGCAGTTTAAACAGCTACAGAATGAACACTGAAGCTTTCTTT.

CDR3 DNA: TGTGCCAGCAGCTTATTGACAGGGAGCGGCACTGAAGCTTTCTTT. It encodes CASSLLTGSGTEAFF. The rearrangement links TRBV7-9 to TRBJ1-1; the match to TRBD1 covers 7 bases. CDR1 is SEHNR, CDR2 FQNEAQ, per germline (reference sequence). The CDR3 sequence is 15 residues long. Germline trimming cut 2 bases from V and 4 bases from J; bases unmatched to any gene: 7.

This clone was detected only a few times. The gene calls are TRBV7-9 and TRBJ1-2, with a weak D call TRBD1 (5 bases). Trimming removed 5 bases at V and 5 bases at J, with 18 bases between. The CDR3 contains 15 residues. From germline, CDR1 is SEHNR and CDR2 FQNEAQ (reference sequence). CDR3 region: CASSAGVWDSYGYTF. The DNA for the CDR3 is TGTGCCAGCAGCGCCGGAGTGTGGGACTCATATGGCTACACCTTC.

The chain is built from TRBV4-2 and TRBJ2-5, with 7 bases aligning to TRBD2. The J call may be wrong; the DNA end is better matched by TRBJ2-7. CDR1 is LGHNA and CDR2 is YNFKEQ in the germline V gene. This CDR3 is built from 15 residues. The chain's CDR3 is CASSPFLQGGYEQYF. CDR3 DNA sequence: TGTGCCAGCAGCCCATTTCTTCAGGGAGGGTACGAGCAGTACTTC.

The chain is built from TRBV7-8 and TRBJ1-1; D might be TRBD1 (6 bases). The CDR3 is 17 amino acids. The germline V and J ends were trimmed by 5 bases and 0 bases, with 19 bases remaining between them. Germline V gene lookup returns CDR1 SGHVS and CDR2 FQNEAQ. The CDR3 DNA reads TGTGCCAGCAGCCTCTACGACACAGGGTTCCTGAACACTGAAGCTTTCTTT. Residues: CASSLYDTGFLNTEAFF.

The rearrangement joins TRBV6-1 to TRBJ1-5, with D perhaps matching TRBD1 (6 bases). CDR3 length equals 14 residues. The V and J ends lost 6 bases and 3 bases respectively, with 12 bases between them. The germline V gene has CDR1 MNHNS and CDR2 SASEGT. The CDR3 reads CASRPGALNQPQHF. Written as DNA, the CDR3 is TGTGCCAGCAGGCCAGGGGCCCTCAATCAGCCCCAGCATTTT.

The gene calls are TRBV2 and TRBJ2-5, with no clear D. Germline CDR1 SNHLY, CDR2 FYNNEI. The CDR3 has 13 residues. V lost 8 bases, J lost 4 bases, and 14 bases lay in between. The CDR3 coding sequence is TGTGCCAGCCTCCAACAGCCCTCAGAGACCCAGTACTTC. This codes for CASLQQPSETQYF.